Below, 15 T cell receptor beta chains from the same sample are listed, as sequenced in a study of blood T cell repertoires in COVID-19. Clones were sequenced by immunoSEQ multiplex PCR, and TCRdb holds only the in-frame ones, with some missing. The repertoire holds around 63,000 clones, 88% seen once, with about 18% in the top ten. The sequencing sample was made of peripheral blood. The receptors derive from a woman of 80 years or more with active COVID-19.

The V and J genes are TRBV19 and TRBJ2-3; 7 bases agree with TRBD1. This CDR3 is 15 amino acids long. The V and J ends lost 2 bases and 1 base, in that order; junction bases with no gene match: 3. Germline-derived CDR1 and CDR2 are LNHDA and SQIVND (reference sequence). The CDR3 reads CASSIRGGGTDTQYF. The CDR3 region has the DNA TGTGCCAGTAGTATACGAGGGGGCGGCACAGATACGCAGTATTTT.

The chain is built from TRBV9 and TRBJ2-3; TRBD1 is a possible D gene (5 bases). The V gene lost 6 bases and the J gene lost 1 base, with 15 bases spanning the gap. CDR1 and CDR2 (germline): SGDLS, YYNGEE. The CDR3 runs to 15 residues. DNA for the CDR3: TGTGCCAGCAACCGAGGTGGGGCGGGCACAGATACGCAGTATTTT. It yields the protein CASNRGGAGTDTQYF.

The rearrangement uses TRBV4-2 and TRBJ2-7; 7 nucleotides line up with TRBD1. Germline CDR1 reads LGHNA; CDR2 reads YNFKEQ. Germline trimming cut 5 bases from V and 0 bases from J; bases unmatched to any gene: 1. The CDR3 is made up of 13 amino acids. CDR3 sequence: CASSRDSSYEQYF. The DNA for the CDR3 is TGTGCCAGCAGCAGGGACAGCTCCTACGAGCAGTACTTC.

V and J are TRBV4-1 and TRBJ2-3; 8 bases are a match to TRBD2. Germline lookup yields CDR1 MGHRA and CDR2 YSYEKL. The CDR3 consists of 17 residues. The V and J ends lost 4 bases and 4 bases, in that order; junction bases with no gene match: 13. This chain's CDR3 is CASSPKGSGGPADTQYF. The CDR3 nucleotides are TGCGCCAGCAGCCCCAAAGGATCGGGGGGGCCCGCAGATACGCAGTATTTT.

This sequence joins TRBV4-2 and TRBJ2-3; D perhaps matches TRBD1 (5 bases). Germline loops: CDR1 LGHNA, CDR2 YNFKEQ. The CDR3 is 16 residues long. V was cut by 4 bases and J by 3 bases, with 17 bases left in between. The CDR3 coding sequence is TGTGCCAGCAGCCCTGGGGCCACCTTGATGACAGATACGCAGTATTTT. Translated: CASSPGATLMTDTQYF.

The chain carries TRBV7-3 and TRBJ2-1; 13 bases line up with TRBD2. The CDR3 spans 17 residues. The V segment lost 5 bases and the J segment 8 bases; nucleotides outside the gene matches: 12. The V gene's germline CDR1 is SGHTA and CDR2 FQGTGA. For the CDR3, the DNA is TGTGCCAGCAGCCGTACTCCGGGACTAGCGGGACGACATGAGCAGTTCTTC. This encodes CASSRTPGLAGRHEQFF.

CDR3 DNA sequence: TGTGCCAGCTCACCACTGGTGGAGCTCTATGGCTACACCTTC. This codes for CASSPLVELYGYTF. The chain combines TRBV18 with TRBJ1-2; D is unclear. The CDR3 is 14 amino acids. Germline V CDR1 and CDR2: KGHSH, LQKENI. Deletions cut 1 base from V and 4 bases from J, with 10 bases between. The whole variable domain, remainder taken from reference TRBV18 and TRBJ1-2, is NAGVMQNPRHLVRRRGQEARLRCSPMKGHSHVYWYRQLPEEGLKFMVYLQKENIIDESGMPKERFSAEFPKEGPSILRIQQVVRGDSAAYFCASSPLVELYGYTFGSGTRLTVV.

This CDR3 reads CASSPYPGQKKTGANVLTF. DNA for the CDR3: TGTGCCAGCAGCCCCTACCCGGGACAGAAGAAAACTGGGGCCAACGTCCTGACTTTC. The chain recombines TRBV6-2 or TRBV6-3 with TRBJ2-6, with TRBD1 matching over 7 bases. The CDR3 totals 19 residues. In germline, CDR1 is MNHEY, CDR2 SVGEGT. The J segment lost 2 bases and the V segment lost 6 bases, leaving 16 bases of the junction unmatched.

The chain carries TRBV6-5 and TRBJ2-5; D may be TRBD2 (6 bases). Germline loops: CDR1 MNHEY, CDR2 SVGAGI. CDR3 size: 14 residues. V was cut by 6 bases and J by 2 bases, with 13 bases left in between. DNA of the CDR3: TGTGCCAGCAGCTTCGGACTAATACAAGAGACCCAGTACTTC. Translating gives CASSFGLIQETQYF.

V and J are TRBV20-1 and TRBJ1-2; D not resolved. The CDR3 covers 11 residues. With 3 bases removed from V and 8 bases from J, the gap between germline ends came to 10 bases. CDR1 is DFQATT, CDR2 SNEGSKA, per germline (reference sequence). CDR3 DNA: TGCAGTGCTAGCGCCGGGGTGGGCTACACCTTC. Translating gives CSASAGVGYTF.

This chain joins TRBV5-6 and TRBJ2-7; D is unclear. The CDR3 loop spans 12 amino acids. Trimming pared 4 bases from V and 2 bases from J, leaving 7 bases between. The germline gives CDR1 SGHDT, CDR2 YYEEEE. CDR3 bases: TGTGCCAGCAGCACTGGAGCCTACGAGCAGTACTTC. It is translated as CASSTGAYEQYF.

The chain uses TRBV18 and TRBJ2-3; possibly TRBD1 for D (6 bases). CDR3 length: 15 residues. CDR1 is KGHSH and CDR2 is LQKENI in the germline V gene. With 3 bases removed from V and 0 bases from J, the gap between germline ends came to 10 bases. Here the CDR3 reads CASSPSQGSTDTQYF. The CDR3 DNA reads as TGTGCCAGCTCACCTAGCCAGGGGAGCACAGATACGCAGTATTTT.

V and J are TRBV27 and TRBJ2-7; a possible D gene is TRBD2 (7 bases). Trimming removed 8 bases from V and 7 bases from J, with 15 bases in between. This CDR3 is built from 12 residues. Germline-derived CDR1 and CDR2 are MNHEY and SMNVEV (reference sequence). CDR3 in DNA: TGTGCCAGCGGGGGGGCATACCAAGAGCAGTACTTC. Amino acids: CASGGAYQEQYF.

This clone was found once. V is TRBV5-6 and J is TRBJ2-5, with D perhaps TRBD2 (6 bases). This CDR3 contains 14 residues. Germline CDR1 is SGHDT and CDR2 is YYEEEE. Trimming took 7 bases from V and 2 from J, leaving 15 bases between them. The CDR3 DNA sequence: TGTGCCAGCTCCCCGGGGACTTTTCAAGAGACCCAGTACTTC. It specifies CASSPGTFQETQYF.

This clone has just a few counts. The V and J genes are TRBV6-5 and TRBJ2-7; a weak D match, TRBD1 (6 bases). V shed 5 bases and J shed 3 bases, with 14 bases lying between them. The CDR3 sequence is 14 residues long. Germline V lookup: CDR1 MNHEY, CDR2 SVGAGI. This CDR3 is CASSNRDTYYEQYF. DNA for the CDR3: TGTGCCAGCAGTAACCGGGACACTTACTACGAGCAGTACTTC.